This is a list of T cell receptor beta chains from one sample in a study of T cell repertoires in cytomegalovirus infection. What these receptors recognize is not known. TCRdb re-called the reads through MiXCR, storing one row per CDR3 protein. Here the sample spans 700,000 to 900,000 distinct CDR3 sequences, just under 30% being singletons. The specimen was cultured CD8+ T cells from PBMCs, collected from culture after CMV antigen stimulation. The source of these receptors is a human donor in good health (CMV status not recorded). Some clones in this sample may be carry-over from other donors' samples. Each CDR3 is given with its conserved first and last residue. The D gene is left open where the match is weak. Clone size is not always given. Where it is, it says once, few, many or a class for expanded clones.

TGCAGTGCTAGGACAGGGGACACTGAAGCTTTCTTT | CSARTGDTEAFF | TRBD1 | many | TRBJ1-1 | TRBV20-1
TGTGCCAGCAGCCCCCAAACTGGAAACACCGGGGAGCTGTTTTTT | CASSPQTGNTGELFF | NA | NA | TRBJ2-2 | TRBV9
TGTGCCAGCGACGAGGGATTAGGCGGCTACACCTTC | CASDEGLGGYTF | NA | NA | TRBJ1-2 | TRBV5-4
TGTGCCAGTCACGGAGGGAACACCGGGGAGCTGTTTTTT | CASHGGNTGELFF | NA | NA | TRBJ2-2 | TRBV19
TGCAGCGTCGAAGCAGGCCCGAACACTGAAGCTTTCTTT | CSVEAGPNTEAFF | NA | few | TRBJ1-1 | TRBV29-1
TGTGCCAGCTCACCCTCCATACAGGGACAAGAGACCCAGTACTTC | CASSPSIQGQETQYF | NA | NA | TRBJ2-5 | TRBV18
TGTGCCAGCAGGGTCGGGGTGTTACCTAATGAAAAACTGTTTTTT | CASRVGVLPNEKLFF | NA | few | TRBJ1-4 | TRBV6-1
TGTGCCAGCAGTTTATCGGGACAGGGCGGCACTGAAGCTTTCTTT | CASSLSGQGGTEAFF | TRBD1 | many | TRBJ1-1 | TRBV27
TGCAGCGTTGAAAACAGGGGTAAGAGTGAAGCTTTCTTT | CSVENRGKSEAFF | TRBD1 | few | TRBJ1-1 | TRBV29-1
TGTGCCATCAGTGAGTCGGGACAGGGAACCTACGAGCAGTACTTC | CAISESGQGTYEQYF | TRBD1 | few | TRBJ2-7 | TRBV10-3
TGTGCCAGCAGTCTCAGCGGAAACAGGCATGGCTACACCTTC | CASSLSGNRHGYTF | NA | NA | TRBJ1-2 | TRBV27
TGTGCCAGCAGTTACACCGGGATTCCCTACGAGCAGTACTTC | CASSYTGIPYEQYF | NA | few | TRBJ2-7 | TRBV6-5
TGCAGTGCTAGTTCAGGGGGCCCCCTTAGCAATCAGCCCCAGCATTTT | CSASSGGPLSNQPQHF | TRBD1 | NA | TRBJ1-5 | TRBV20-1
TGTGCCAGCAGCTGGACCCCGGGACAGGGGGTCGGCACTGAAGCTTTCTTT | CASSWTPGQGVGTEAFF | TRBD1 | NA | TRBJ1-1 | TRBV3-1
TGCGCCAGCAGCCAAGATCCAGAGACCCAGTACTTC | CASSQDPETQYF | NA | NA | TRBJ2-5 | TRBV4-1
TGCGCCAGCAGCTTGGCCATCATGACCACTGAAGCTTTCTTT | CASSLAIMTTEAFF | NA | few | TRBJ1-1 | TRBV5-1
TGTGCCATCAGTGAGTCGGGTAGCGGGGGGATCGAGCAGTACTTC | CAISESGSGGIEQYF | TRBD2 | few | TRBJ2-7 | TRBV10-3
TGTGCCAGCAGCTTAGGACAACTGGGGACTGAAGCTTTCTTT | CASSLGQLGTEAFF | NA | many | TRBJ1-1 | TRBV7-6
TGTGCCAGGATGCGAGCGGGGTCGGATGAGCAGTTCTTC | CARMRAGSDEQFF | TRBD2 | NA | TRBJ2-1 | TRBV2
TGTGCCAGCAGCCATTTCAGGAGCGGGTACAATGAGCAGTTCTTC | CASSHFRSGYNEQFF | NA | once | TRBJ2-1 | TRBV14
TGTGCCAGCAGCGTAGCTACAGGGACAGGGGTCAGCTCCTACAATGAGCAGTTCTTC | CASSVATGTGVSSYNEQFF | TRBD1 | few | TRBJ2-1 | TRBV9